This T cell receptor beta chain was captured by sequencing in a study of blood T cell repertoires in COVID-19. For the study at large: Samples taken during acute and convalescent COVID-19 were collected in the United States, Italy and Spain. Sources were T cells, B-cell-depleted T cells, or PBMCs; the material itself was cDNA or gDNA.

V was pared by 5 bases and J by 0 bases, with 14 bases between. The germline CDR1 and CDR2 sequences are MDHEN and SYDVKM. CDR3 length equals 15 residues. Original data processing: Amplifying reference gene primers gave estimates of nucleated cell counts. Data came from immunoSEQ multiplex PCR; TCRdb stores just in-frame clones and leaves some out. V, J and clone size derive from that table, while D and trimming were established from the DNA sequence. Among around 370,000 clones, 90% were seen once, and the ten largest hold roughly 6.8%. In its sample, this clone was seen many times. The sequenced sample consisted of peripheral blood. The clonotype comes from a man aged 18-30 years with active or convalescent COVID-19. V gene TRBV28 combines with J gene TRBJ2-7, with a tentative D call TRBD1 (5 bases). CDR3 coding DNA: TGTGCCAGCAGTACCTGGACACTGAGCTCCTACGAGCAGTACTTC. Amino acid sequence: CASSTWTLSSYEQYF. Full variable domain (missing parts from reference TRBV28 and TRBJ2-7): DVKVTQSSRYLVKRTGEKVFLECVQDMDHENMFWYRQDPGLGLRLIYFSYDVKMKEKGDIPEGYSVSREKKERFSLILESASTNQTSMYLCASSTWTLSSYEQYFGPGTRLTVT.